What follows is one TCR beta chain and its context. Its antigen is not known. All donors comprised healthy Caucasians. TCRdb reprocessed the 5' RACE reads with MiXCR, giving one entry per CDR3 protein. The top ten clones hold 0.27% of a sample with 1.5 million to 2 million distinct CDR3 sequences, about 32% of them seen once. This entry comes from a study of identical twins. General observations from the study: Out-of-frame beta chain sequences displayed weaker excess sharing between twins. Low generation probability was overrepresented in out-of-frame alpha sequences shared by twins. Insertions were fewer in abundant cord blood beta clonotypes, whereas memory repertoires showed none of this pattern.

From germline, CDR1 is MGHRA and CDR2 YSYEKL. The CDR3 covers 14 residues. Trimming cost V 1 base and J 3 bases, with 8 bases left between them. Material for sequencing was cord blood. The sequence was collected from a newborn girl in good health. The gene calls are TRBV4-1 and TRBJ2-3; D ambiguous. The CDR3 reads CASSQGWLTDTQYF. In DNA form, the CDR3 reads TGCGCCAGCAGCCAAGGGTGGTTGACAGATACGCAGTATTTT.